The 25 T cell receptor beta chains listed next were all sequenced from one sample in a study of immune characterization of retroperitoneal liposarcoma. TCRdb recomputed calls from the PCR reads with MiXCR, one row per CDR3 protein. The table includes fewer than 11,000 distinct CDR3 sequences, over 25% detected once. Sequencing was carried out using tumor tissue. These receptor sequences come from a female donor with retroperitoneal liposarcoma.

This clonotype appeared many times. The rearrangement uses TRBV6-1 and TRBJ2-2; weak D call: TRBD1 (6 bases). CDR1 and CDR2 from the germline V gene are MNHNS and SASEGT. Trimming removed 4 bases at V and 7 bases at J, with 13 bases between. The CDR3 covers 14 residues. The CDR3 DNA reads TGTGCCAGCAGTGCCCTAGGGGACATCGGGGAGCTGTTTTTT. Its protein is CASSALGDIGELFF.

This clonotype was seen at least ten times. This chain uses TRBV6-1 with TRBJ2-1, with 14 bases aligning to TRBD2. Germline CDR1 MNHNS, CDR2 SASEGT. With V trimmed by 5 bases and J by 9 bases, 6 bases remained unmatched. The CDR3 totals 15 residues. DNA for the CDR3: TGTGCCAGCAGTTCCGGGACTAGCGGGAGCGCTGAGCAGTTCTTC. It translates to CASSSGTSGSAEQFF.

On this clonotype: The CDR3 does not close with the conserved phenylalanine or tryptophan, likely indicating a read error. This rearrangement joins TRBV11-3 to TRBJ2-5, with 10 bases identical to TRBD2. Germline values: CDR1 SGHNT, CDR2 YENEEA. The V and J ends lost 5 bases and 2 bases, in that order; junction bases with no gene match: 5. This CDR3 has 15 amino acids. CDR3: CASSPGTSDQETQYY. CDR3 nucleotides: TGTGCCAGCAGCCCTGGGACTAGCGATCAAGAGACCCAGTACTAT.

This clonotype was detected a few times. CDR3 loop: CASSLARQGRETQYF. The CDR3 nucleotides read TGTGCCAGCAGCTTAGCGAGGCAGGGGCGGGAGACCCAGTACTTC. This sequence joins TRBV7-6 and TRBJ2-5; D is perhaps TRBD1 (6 bases). Trimming removed 0 bases at V and 5 bases at J, with 13 bases between. This CDR3 is built from 15 residues. Per the germline V gene, CDR1 is SGHVS and CDR2 is FNYEAQ. Full variable domain (rest looked up from reference TRBV7-6 and TRBJ2-5): GAGVSQSPRYKVTKRGQDVALRCDPISGHVSLYWYRQALGQGPEFLTYFNYEAQQDKSGLPNDRFSAERPEGSISTLTIQRTEQRDSAMYRCASSLARQGRETQYFGPGTRLLVL.

This clonotype is classed as medium-sized. The V gene is TRBV7-6, the J gene TRBJ2-7; D is uncertain. The V and J ends lost 3 bases and 2 bases respectively, with 11 bases between them. The CDR3 sequence is 14 residues long. Germline values: CDR1 SGHVS, CDR2 FNYEAQ. CDR3 DNA sequence: TGTGCCAGCAGCTTCGGATTTCCCGCCTACGAGCAGTACTTC. As protein: CASSFGFPAYEQYF. The full variable domain, with the rest looked up from reference TRBV7-6 and TRBJ2-7, is GAGVSQSPRYKVTKRGQDVALRCDPISGHVSLYWYRQALGQGPEFLTYFNYEAQQDKSGLPNDRFSAERPEGSISTLTIQRTEQRDSAMYRCASSFGFPAYEQYFGPGTRLTVT.

For this clonotype: One end of the junction is discordant with germline, which a read error may explain. The chain combines TRBV7-6 with TRBJ2-3; 7 bases are a match to TRBD1. Germline loops: CDR1 SGHVS, CDR2 FNYEAQ. CDR3 length: 14 amino acids. The DNA for the CDR3 is TGTGCTAGCAGCCAGGGGGTCGGTACAGATACGCAGTATTTT. This codes for CASSQGVGTDTQYF.

This clonotype was recorded once. The chain combines TRBV12-3 or TRBV12-4 with TRBJ2-1; D perhaps matches TRBD2 (5 bases). The end of the DNA is better explained by TRBJ2-7, so the J call may be wrong. This CDR3 has 12 amino acids. The CDR3 nucleotides read TGTGCCAGCAAGCCGGAGGCTAATGAGCAGTACTTC. This gives the protein CASKPEANEQYF.

The sample holds a few counts of this clonotype. The chain uses TRBV28 and TRBJ2-5; possibly TRBD1 for D (7 bases). Germline values: CDR1 MDHEN, CDR2 SYDVKM. The CDR3 length is 15 residues. The ends were cut back, 2 bases at V and 7 bases at J, with 17 bases in the middle. The CDR3 coding sequence is TGTGCCAGCAGTTTAGGAGGGGGCCAGCTGGGGACCCAGTACTTC. It translates to CASSLGGGQLGTQYF.

V is TRBV6-6 and J is TRBJ2-1, with 10 bases that match TRBD2. V was pared by 6 bases and J by 6 bases, with 5 bases of the junction left unmatched. Germline CDR1 MNHNY, CDR2 SVGAGI (reference sequence). The CDR3 extends over 14 amino acids. CDR3 protein: CASSLGLASNEQFF. The DNA for the CDR3 is TGTGCCAGCAGCTTGGGACTAGCGAGCAATGAGCAGTTCTTC.

The table lists this clonotype with a few counts. V gene TRBV12-3 or TRBV12-4 combines with J gene TRBJ2-1; 7 positions match TRBD2. CDR3 length equals 15 residues. V was clipped by 5 bases and J by 13 bases; unmatched bases: 17. CDR3 bases: TGTGCCAGCAGTCATATAGCGGGTACTAAGAGAACCCAGTTCTTC. Translating it yields CASSHIAGTKRTQFF.

This clonotype was observed a few times. The J gene is TRBJ2-5, the V gene TRBV6-1; D is perhaps TRBD1 (6 bases). The end of the DNA aligns better with TRBJ2-7, so the J call may be wrong. The CDR3 loop spans 13 amino acids. CDR1 MNHNS and CDR2 SASEGT come from the germline V gene. For the CDR3, the DNA is TGTGCCAGCAGTAAGTCGGACAGTTACGAGCAGTACTTC. It codes for CASSKSDSYEQYF.

This clonotype was seen only a few times. The chain carries TRBV7-2 and TRBJ2-1; D may correspond to TRBD1 or TRBD2 (6 bases each). V was cut by 6 bases and J by 13 bases, with 19 bases left in between. Germline V gives CDR1 SGHTA, CDR2 FQGNSA. The CDR3 covers 13 residues. This CDR3 is CASSRGPQETQFF. As DNA, the CDR3 is TGTGCCAGCAGTCGGGGGCCCCAAGAGACCCAGTTCTTC.

This clonotype was counted at least ten times. Germline and junction disagree at one end, which may indicate a read error. J is TRBJ2-5 and V is TRBV7-7, with TRBD1 as a possible D gene (5 bases). The CDR3 has 15 amino acids. Germline loops: CDR1 SSHAT, CDR2 FNYEAQ (reference sequence). The DNA of the CDR3 is TGTGCTAGCAGCTTATACGGCGGCCAGGGAGAGACCCAGTACTTC. Translating it yields CASSLYGGQGETQYF.

This clonotype was detected a few times. This chain uses TRBV7-6 with TRBJ2-2, with D unclear. In germline, CDR1 is SGHVS, CDR2 FNYEAQ. V lost 3 bases and J 4 bases, leaving 3 bases between the germline ends. The CDR3 has 12 residues. The CDR3 DNA reads TGTGCCAGCAGCTTCCCCACCGGGGAGCTGTTTTTT. The encoded protein is CASSFPTGELFF.

By share, this clonotype ranks as medium-sized. The rearrangement joins TRBV6-1 to TRBJ2-1; D may be TRBD2 (5 bases). The J call is doubtful: the DNA matches TRBJ2-7 better. CDR1 is MNHNS and CDR2 is SASEGT in the germline V gene. CDR3 size: 13 residues. The CDR3: CASKSASKREQYF. For the CDR3, the DNA is TGTGCCAGCAAAAGCGCCTCTAAGCGGGAGCAGTACTTC.

V usage is TRBV4-1 and J usage is TRBJ2-1, with 9 bases lining up with TRBD2. With 4 bases clipped from V and 4 bases from J, the junction kept 8 bases outside the gene matches. The CDR3 has 16 amino acids. Germline loops: CDR1 MGHRA, CDR2 YSYEKL. The CDR3 reads CASSRLAGEGYNEQFF. Written as DNA, the CDR3 is TGCGCCAGCAGCCGATTAGCGGGAGAGGGTTACAATGAGCAGTTCTTC.

This clonotype occurred many times. This rearrangement joins TRBV6-1 to TRBJ2-5, with 15 bases fitting TRBD2. Trimming removed 4 bases from V and 4 bases from J; junction bases left unmatched: 1. This CDR3 comprises 15 residues. The germline gives CDR1 MNHNS, CDR2 SASEGT. This chain's CDR3 is CASSGTSGGAETQYF. The CDR3 nucleotides are TGTGCCAGCAGTGGGACTAGCGGGGGGGCAGAGACCCAGTACTTC.

The V gene is TRBV24-1, the J gene TRBJ2-4; 11 positions agree with TRBD2. From germline, CDR1 is KGHDR and CDR2 SFDVKD. The CDR3 runs to 14 residues. J was trimmed by 13 bases and V by 8 bases; bases with no gene match: 12. CDR3 protein: CATTIAGGRNEQYF. The CDR3 bases are TGTGCCACCACCATAGCGGGAGGGCGCAATGAGCAGTACTTC.

About this clonotype itself: The germline gene is not matched at one end of the junction; a read error may be the cause. This rearrangement joins TRBV6-6 to TRBJ2-4; 11 nucleotides line up with TRBD2. The J call may be mistaken, given a closer DNA end match to TRBJ2-1. Germline V gives CDR1 MNHNY, CDR2 SVGAGI (reference sequence). CDR3 length: 16 residues. The CDR3 sequence: CANSYGASGRSYEQFF. Written as DNA, the CDR3 is TGTGCCAACAGTTACGGTGCTAGCGGGAGGTCCTACGAGCAGTTCTTC.

This clonotype counts as medium-sized (0.01 to 0.1%). The chain couples TRBV6-1 to TRBJ2-1; 9 nucleotides line up with TRBD2. The J call is in doubt because the DNA end fits TRBJ2-7 better. Germline lookup yields CDR1 MNHNS and CDR2 SASEGT. The CDR3 consists of 16 residues. The CDR3 bases are TGTGCCAGCAGTTCTCCCGGGACTAGCTCCTACAATGAGCAGTACTTC. Translation gives CASSSPGTSSYNEQYF.

The gene calls are TRBV7-6 and TRBJ2-1; D perhaps matches TRBD1 (6 bases). The J call is in doubt because the DNA end fits TRBJ2-7 better. Germline CDR1 SGHVS, CDR2 FNYEAQ. The length of the CDR3 is 17 residues. This CDR3 is CASSLVSAGASYNEQYF. Written as DNA, the CDR3 is TGTGCCAGCAGCTTAGTGTCGGCAGGGGCCTCCTACAATGAGCAGTACTTC.

Ten or more counts support this clonotype. The chain links TRBV6-1 to TRBJ2-1; perhaps D is TRBD1 or TRBD2 (5 bases each). The DNA end is more similar to TRBJ2-7, so the J call may be wrong. CDR1 is MNHNS, CDR2 SASEGT, per germline. This CDR3 is 15 amino acids long. The CDR3 nucleotides read TGTGCCAGCAGTGAAAGGGGAACCGGGGCCTACGAGCAGTACTTC. Protein: CASSERGTGAYEQYF.

Relative to its sample, this clonotype is medium-sized. CDR3 loop: CASSLVFADTQYF. CDR3 in DNA: TGTGCCAGCAGCTTAGTATTCGCAGATACGCAGTATTTT. J is TRBJ2-3 and V is TRBV7-2, with D hard to call. The CDR3 consists of 13 residues. The germline CDR1 and CDR2 sequences are SGHTA and FQGNSA. The V end was cut by 1 base, the J end by 4 bases, with 6 bases between.

The chain carries TRBV7-2 and TRBJ2-2; D ambiguous. The CDR3 runs to 15 residues. The V end was cut by 4 bases, the J end by 5 bases, with 14 bases between. Per the germline V gene, CDR1 is SGHTA and CDR2 is FQGNSA. For the CDR3, the DNA is TGTGCCAGCAGCTCCGCGCCAGGTGCGACCGGGGAGCTGTTTTTT. Protein: CASSSAPGATGELFF.

This clonotype was detected only a few times. This may be a read error: a much more frequent sequence differs by one nucleotide. This likely comes from a read error, as the CDR3 has no conserved phenylalanine or tryptophan at its end. The gene calls are TRBV6-6 and TRBJ2-5; D is possibly TRBD2 (5 bases). The end of the DNA is better explained by TRBJ2-1, so the J call may be wrong. Germline V gene lookup returns CDR1 MNHNY and CDR2 SVGAGI (reference sequence). The CDR3 spans 14 residues. The CDR3: CASSGTRGPYEQFL. The DNA for the CDR3 is TGTGCCAGCAGCGGTACTAGAGGACCCTACGAGCAGTTCTTA.